These 13 T cell receptor beta chains originate from one sample sequenced in a study of technical replicates of blood from a handful of donors. Using immunoSEQ multiplex PCR, the repertoire was profiled, and TCRdb retains in-frame clones only, with some absent. The sample yields about 78,000 clones, roughly 94% seen once. Sequencing used T cells isolated from PBMCs. These TCRs come from a human donor in good health.

This rearrangement joins TRBV11-3 to TRBJ1-1, with 7 bases fitting TRBD1. The CDR3 loop spans 18 amino acids. CDR1 SGHNT and CDR2 YENEEA come from the germline V gene. V trimming: 2 bases; J trimming: 0 bases; junction bases outside the gene matches: 12. The CDR3 sequence: CASSLRNRGPIMNTEAFF. DNA for the CDR3: TGTGCCAGCAGCTTACGTAACAGGGGACCTATAATGAACACTGAAGCTTTCTTT.

The gene calls are TRBV5-6 and TRBJ1-3; D ambiguous. The CDR3 length is 15 residues. Trimming removed 1 base at V and 0 bases at J, with 8 bases between. CDR1 and CDR2 from the germline V gene are SGHDT and YYEEEE. In DNA form, the CDR3 reads TGTGCCAGCAGCTTGTTCAGAACCTCTGGAAACACCATATATTTT. Amino acid sequence: CASSLFRTSGNTIYF.

The V and J genes are TRBV19 and TRBJ1-2; 12 bases fit TRBD1. The J segment lost 7 bases and the V segment lost 3 bases, leaving 9 bases of the junction unmatched. CDR3 length equals 16 residues. The germline V gene has CDR1 LNHDA and CDR2 SQIVND (reference sequence). CDR3 residues: CASSILRDRGQGGYTF. The DNA of the CDR3 is TGTGCCAGTAGTATCCTCCGGGACAGGGGGCAGGGTGGCTACACCTTC.

The J gene is TRBJ1-1, the V gene TRBV5-1; no clear D. The ends were cut back, 6 bases at V and 1 base at J, with 10 bases in the middle. Per germline, CDR1 SGHRS and CDR2 YFSETQ. The CDR3 consists of 13 residues. Written as DNA, the CDR3 is TGCGCCAGCACGTCCGGGAGGAACACTGAAGCTTTCTTT. Its translation is CASTSGRNTEAFF.

The chain combines TRBV11-2 with TRBJ1-4; no firm D call. The germline V gene has CDR1 SGHAT and CDR2 FQNNGV. V gave up 7 bases and J gave up 8 bases, with 8 bases separating them. This CDR3 spans 11 amino acids. The CDR3 loop reads CASNSGEKLFF. The CDR3 DNA is TGTGCCAGCAATTCCGGGGAAAAACTGTTTTTT.

V is TRBV7-9 and J is TRBJ1-2, with 8 positions matching TRBD1. V trimming: 1 base; J trimming: 4 bases; junction bases outside the gene matches: 8. Germline CDR1 is SEHNR and CDR2 is FQNEAQ (reference sequence). The length of the CDR3 is 16 residues. The CDR3 DNA follows: TGTGCCAGCAGCTTAGGGACAGGGCCGTCAAGCTATGGCTACACCTTC. This translates into CASSLGTGPSSYGYTF.

In its sample, this clone was seen once. This sample includes further DNA sequences coding for the same CDR3. The chain uses TRBV7-9 and TRBJ1-1; no clear D. The CDR3 length is 13 residues. Deletions cut 6 bases from V and 1 base from J, with 9 bases between. Per germline, CDR1 SEHNR and CDR2 FQNEAQ (reference sequence). The CDR3 nucleotides read TGTGCCAGCAGTTTCCGGGGGAACACTGAAGCTTTCTTT. Protein product: CASSFRGNTEAFF.

The rearrangement joins TRBV5-1 to TRBJ2-2; 9 bases are a match to TRBD2. Germline assignment: CDR1 SGHRS and CDR2 YFSETQ. There are 17 residues in the CDR3. V was clipped by 1 base and J by 0 bases; unmatched bases: 4. The CDR3, as DNA: TGCGCCAGCAGCTTGTCGCCTAGCGGGGCGAACACCGGGGAGCTGTTTTTT. Translation: CASSLSPSGANTGELFF.

The chain recombines TRBV11-2 with TRBJ2-5, with D unclear. The CDR3 extends over 15 amino acids. Germline CDR1 is SGHAT and CDR2 is FQNNGV. Trimming took 0 bases from V and 10 from J, leaving 18 bases between them. The CDR3 here is CASSLDPSPELDQYF. The DNA for the CDR3 is TGTGCCAGCAGCTTAGATCCCTCACCCGAGCTCGACCAGTACTTC.

This rearrangement joins TRBV4-1 to TRBJ2-7; 9 nucleotides agree with TRBD2. The CDR3 sequence is 15 residues long. The J segment lost 4 bases and the V segment lost 1 base, leaving 5 bases of the junction unmatched. The germline CDR1 and CDR2 sequences are MGHRA and YSYEKL. The CDR3: CASSQVAGESYEQYF. The CDR3 bases are TGCGCCAGCAGCCAAGTAGCGGGAGAGTCATACGAGCAGTACTTC.

The J gene is TRBJ2-7, the V gene TRBV2; 9 bases agree with TRBD1. V trimming: 0 bases; J trimming: 6 bases; junction bases outside the gene matches: 6. The germline CDR1 and CDR2 sequences are SNHLY and FYNNEI. The CDR3 contains 15 residues. The CDR3 DNA is TGTGCCAGCAGTGAAGCGGGACAGGGAAGGGGCGAGCAGTACTTC. Translated: CASSEAGQGRGEQYF.

This chain links TRBV18 with TRBJ1-1, with 8 bases that match TRBD1. With V trimmed by 6 bases and J by 5 bases, 14 bases remained unmatched. Germline lookup yields CDR1 KGHSH and CDR2 LQKENI. CDR3 length: 16 residues. This CDR3 reads CASSASEGQGGTEAFF. As DNA, the CDR3 is TGTGCCAGCTCCGCATCCGAAGGACAGGGCGGGACTGAAGCTTTCTTT.

The rearrangement links TRBV29-1 to TRBJ2-3, with D tentatively TRBD1 (6 bases). The CDR3 extends over 14 amino acids. Trimming left V 4 bases short and J 3 bases short, with 14 bases between. CDR1 SQVTM and CDR2 ANQGSEA come from the germline V gene. The CDR3 region is CSVGGGGGTDTQYF. Here the CDR3 DNA reads TGCAGCGTTGGTGGGGGCGGTGGGACAGATACGCAGTATTTT.